These 8 T cell receptor beta chains were sequenced from one sample in a study of cytomegalovirus exposure and HLA in healthy donors. With 60 Vbeta and 13 Jbeta primers, the PCR was carried out. Produced via immunoSEQ multiplex PCR; TCRdb's table is partial and in-frame only. The sample carries 85,000 to 100,000 clones, 60% to 85% recorded once. What was sequenced was PBMCs. These receptors were obtained from a man aged 60 to 75 in good health and CMV-seropositive.

The V call is TRBV18, the J call TRBJ1-3; D possibly corresponds to TRBD1 (6 bases). The CDR3 contains 15 residues. Trimming left V 6 bases short and J 4 bases short, with 16 bases between. Germline V gene lookup returns CDR1 KGHSH and CDR2 LQKENI. The CDR3 region has the DNA TGTGCCAGCTCGCATCTACAGGGTGAGGGAAACACCATATATTTT. It codes for CASSHLQGEGNTIYF. The whole variable domain, filled in from reference TRBV18 and TRBJ1-3, reads NAGVMQNPRHLVRRRGQEARLRCSPMKGHSHVYWYRQLPEEGLKFMVYLQKENIIDESGMPKERFSAEFPKEGPSILRIQQVVRGDSAAYFCASSHLQGEGNTIYFGEGSWLTVV.

This clone has just a few counts. The chain has TRBV4-3 and TRBJ1-1; 8 nucleotides line up with TRBD1. Unmatched junction bases numbered 7, after V lost 4 bases and J lost 3 bases. Germline-derived CDR1 and CDR2 are LGHNA and YSLEER. The CDR3 length is 15 residues. CDR3 region: CASSLLQGGDTEAFF. The CDR3 DNA sequence: TGCGCCAGCAGCCTATTACAGGGGGGGGACACTGAAGCTTTCTTT.

The chain links TRBV2 to TRBJ2-7; D is perhaps TRBD2 (6 bases). The V and J ends lost 1 base and 4 bases respectively, with 14 bases between them. Germline CDR1 reads SNHLY; CDR2 reads FYNNEI. There are 15 residues in the CDR3. The CDR3 here is CASSEGLAGGYEQYF. The CDR3 DNA is TGTGCCAGCAGTGAAGGCCTCGCTGGGGGGTACGAGCAGTACTTC. The complete variable domain, with remaining parts taken from reference TRBV2 and TRBJ2-7, reads EPEVTQTPSHQVTQMGQEVILRCVPISNHLYFYWYRQILGQKVEFLVSFYNNEISEKSEIFDDQFSVERPDGSNFTLKIRSTKLEDSAMYFCASSEGLAGGYEQYFGPGTRLTVT.

Points on this clone: Mismatch with germline at one junction end may stem from a read error. The chain carries TRBV12-5 and TRBJ1-2; 7 bases match TRBD1. Germline V gene sequence: CDR1 LGHNT, CDR2 FRNRAP. The CDR3 has 13 residues. The CDR3 nucleotides read TGTGCTAGTGGTTTGGTACCCCAACAGGGGTGGGCCTTC. Its translation is CASGLVPQQGWAF.

CDR3 nucleotides: TGTGCCAGCAGCGACTTAGCGGGGAGCTACGAGCAGTACTTC. This gives the protein CASSDLAGSYEQYF. The V call is TRBV9, the J call TRBJ2-7, with TRBD2 matching 8 bases. This CDR3 spans 14 amino acids. Germline values: CDR1 SGDLS, CDR2 YYNGEE. The junction had 5 bases not matched to a gene; V was cut back by 3 bases and J by 3 bases.

This chain links TRBV19 with TRBJ2-3, with 13 bases fitting TRBD2. Germline assignment: CDR1 LNHDA and CDR2 SQIVND (reference sequence). Unmatched junction bases numbered 3, after V lost 3 bases and J lost 3 bases. The CDR3 loop spans 16 amino acids. CDR3 loop: CASSIQGLAGTDTQYF. CDR3 sequence (DNA): TGTGCCAGTAGTATCCAGGGACTAGCGGGGACAGATACGCAGTATTTT.

The chain recombines TRBV30 with TRBJ1-6; maybe TRBD1 (5 bases). This CDR3 spans 14 amino acids. Germline assignment: CDR1 GTSNPN and CDR2 SVGIG (reference sequence). Trimming removed 3 bases at V and 10 bases at J, with 16 bases between. This CDR3 reads CAWRPPGVYSPLHF. CDR3 coding DNA: TGTGCCTGGAGACCCCCGGGGGTTTACTCACCCCTCCACTTT. The full variable domain, completed using reference TRBV30 and TRBJ1-6, is SQTIHQWPATLVQPVGSPLSLECTVEGTSNPNLYWYRQAAGRGLQLLFYSVGIGQISSEVPQNLSASRPQDRQFILSSKKLLLSDSGFYLCAWRPPGVYSPLHFGNGTRLTVT.

The chain uses TRBV6-6 and TRBJ2-5; D is ambiguous. The CDR3 runs to 13 residues. Deletions cut 6 bases from V and 6 bases from J, with 14 bases between. Germline CDR1 is MNHNY and CDR2 is SVGAGI (reference sequence). The CDR3 coding sequence is TGTGCCAGCAGAGCCGGTAATCTAAAGACCCAGTACTTC. Encoded protein: CASRAGNLKTQYF.